These 21 T cell receptor beta chains share one sample of origin, sequenced in a study of shared clonotypes between healthy human individuals. The assay was immunoSEQ multiplex PCR, and TCRdb's table has in-frame clones only and misses some. The sample records some 690,000 clones, about 90% being singletons. The sequenced material came from memory CD8+ T cells from PBMCs. Subset specified: CD45RO+ cells pooled with CCR7-negative TemRA cells. These receptors all stem from a man aged 18 to 30 in good health. Some clones in this sample may be carry-over from other donors' samples.

V is TRBV9 and J is TRBJ2-5, with D hard to call. V dropped 4 bases and J dropped 3 bases, with 13 bases sitting between them. This CDR3 has 14 residues. Germline values: CDR1 SGDLS, CDR2 YYNGEE. This chain's CDR3 is CASSHPDVKETQYF. CDR3 nucleotide sequence: TGTGCCAGCAGCCACCCGGATGTTAAAGAGACCCAGTACTTC.

The CDR3: CASTMGPPYGYTF. In DNA form, the CDR3 reads TGTGCCAGCACGATGGGGCCCCCCTATGGCTACACCTTC. This rearrangement joins TRBV27 to TRBJ1-2, with a possible D match to TRBD1 (5 bases). CDR1 and CDR2 (germline): MNHEY, SMNVEV (reference sequence). The CDR3 has 13 amino acids. V lost 7 bases and J lost 4, with 13 bases in between.

The chain combines TRBV27 with TRBJ2-7; 7 nucleotides line up with TRBD1. V was clipped by 5 bases and J by 3 bases; unmatched bases: 4. Germline V gene data show CDR1 as MNHEY and CDR2 as SMNVEV (reference sequence). The CDR3 has 13 residues. CDR3 loop: CASSHRGYYEQYF. CDR3 coding DNA: TGTGCCAGCAGTCACAGGGGCTACTACGAGCAGTACTTC.

The chain joins TRBV2 to TRBJ2-1, with 9 positions matching TRBD2. Germline CDR1 SNHLY, CDR2 FYNNEI. V trimming: 6 bases; J trimming: 6 bases; junction bases outside the gene matches: 12. The CDR3 runs 16 residues. This CDR3 reads CASSDYSGRFRNEQFF. The DNA for the CDR3 is TGTGCCAGCAGCGATTATAGCGGGAGATTCCGCAATGAGCAGTTCTTC.

The J gene is TRBJ1-1, the V gene TRBV27; maybe TRBD1 (5 bases). CDR3 length equals 16 residues. V was pared by 1 base and J by 0 bases, with 12 bases between. Germline V lookup: CDR1 MNHEY, CDR2 SMNVEV (reference sequence). The CDR3 bases are TGTGCCAGCAGTTTATGGGGCACAAGCATGAACACTGAAGCTTTCTTT. Translation: CASSLWGTSMNTEAFF.

This chain links TRBV7-7 with TRBJ2-2; D is undetermined. This CDR3 contains 15 residues. Germline V gene sequence: CDR1 SSHAT, CDR2 FNYEAQ (reference sequence). V lost 1 base to trimming and J lost 6 bases, with 12 bases between them. The CDR3 sequence: CASSLEYGPAGELFF. In DNA, the CDR3 is TGTGCCAGCAGCTTAGAGTACGGCCCGGCCGGGGAGCTGTTTTTT.

Turning to this clone: Other DNA sequences within the sample encode an identical CDR3. This chain joins TRBV27 and TRBJ2-1; D is unclear. This CDR3 has 12 amino acids. V was trimmed by 4 bases and J by 3 bases, leaving 4 bases between them. Germline V gene data show CDR1 as MNHEY and CDR2 as SMNVEV (reference sequence). This CDR3 is CASSSLYNEQFF. In DNA, the CDR3 is TGTGCCAGCAGTTCTCTCTACAATGAGCAGTTCTTC.

The rearrangement links TRBV7-9 to TRBJ2-7; a weak D match, TRBD2 (5 bases). The germline V and J ends were trimmed by 4 bases and 2 bases, with 12 bases remaining between them. CDR3 size: 14 residues. Germline-derived CDR1 and CDR2 are SEHNR and FQNEAQ (reference sequence). The CDR3 loop reads CASSSPGVPYEQYF. In DNA form, the CDR3 reads TGTGCCAGCAGCTCCCCCGGGGTCCCCTACGAGCAGTACTTC.

The chain joins TRBV5-5 to TRBJ2-1; 7 positions agree with TRBD2. This CDR3 is built from 15 residues. With 6 bases clipped from V and 3 bases from J, the junction kept 9 bases outside the gene matches. CDR1 SGHKS and CDR2 YYEKEE come from the germline V gene (reference sequence). The DNA of the CDR3 is TGTGCCAGCACCCCATGGCTAGCGGACTACAATGAGCAGTTCTTC. Protein: CASTPWLADYNEQFF.

This clone came up once. V gene TRBV19 combines with J gene TRBJ1-1; 9 bases map to TRBD1. J lost 4 bases, V lost 2 bases, and 2 bases had no gene match. This CDR3 has 14 residues. Germline-derived CDR1 and CDR2 are LNHDA and SQIVND (reference sequence). The DNA of the CDR3 is TGTGCCAGTAGTATATGGGACAGGGCCACTGAAGCTTTCTTT. As protein: CASSIWDRATEAFF.

This CDR3 reads CASSISQRDNEQFF. The CDR3 DNA reads as TGTGCCAGCAGCATTTCACAGCGGGACAATGAGCAGTTCTTC. The V call is TRBV9, the J call TRBJ2-1, with D possibly being TRBD2 (6 bases). This CDR3 comprises 14 residues. Deletions cut 4 bases from V and 5 bases from J, with 13 bases between. Germline CDR1 and CDR2: SGDLS and YYNGEE. Combining the CDR3 with reference TRBV9 and TRBJ2-1 gives the whole variable domain DSGVTQTPKHLITATGQRVTLRCSPRSGDLSVYWYQQSLDQGLQFLIQYYNGEERAKGNILERFSAQQFPDLHSELNLSSLELGDSALYFCASSISQRDNEQFFGPGTRLTVL.

The rearrangement links TRBV9 to TRBJ2-2, with D unclear. Germline CDR1 is SGDLS and CDR2 is YYNGEE. V lost 4 bases, J lost 9 bases, and 22 bases lay in between. This CDR3 has 16 amino acids. The CDR3 sequence: CASSTPTRVDHRELFF. The CDR3 DNA reads TGTGCCAGCAGCACCCCGACAAGGGTGGATCACCGGGAGCTGTTTTTT.

The chain uses TRBV27 and TRBJ2-1; 10 bases are a match to TRBD2. CDR3 length: 18 residues. J lost 1 base, V lost 2 bases, and 8 bases had no gene match. Germline V gene lookup returns CDR1 MNHEY and CDR2 SMNVEV (reference sequence). CDR3 in DNA: TGTGCCAGCAGTTTAACTCCTAGCGGGGGAATATCCTACAATGAGCAGTTCTTC. Its translation is CASSLTPSGGISYNEQFF.

The genes are TRBV9 and TRBJ2-3; 7 positions agree with TRBD2. In germline, CDR1 is SGDLS, CDR2 YYNGEE. This CDR3 region has 15 residues. Losses at the gene ends were 0 bases for V and 4 bases for J; bases not matched to a gene: 5. CDR3 sequence (DNA): TGTGCCAGCAGCGTAGGTGCTAGCGGAGCAGATACGCAGTATTTT. This sequence encodes CASSVGASGADTQYF.

The V and J genes are TRBV5-1 and TRBJ2-1, with TRBD2 as a possible D gene (5 bases). Trimming stripped 4 bases from V and 0 bases from J, with 11 bases between. CDR1 is SGHRS, CDR2 YFSETQ, per germline. The CDR3 loop spans 15 amino acids. The CDR3 here is CASSEGGTSYNEQFF. The CDR3 region has the DNA TGCGCCAGCAGCGAAGGAGGAACCTCCTACAATGAGCAGTTCTTC.

J is TRBJ2-1 and V is TRBV19; TRBD2 agrees at 15 bases. Germline CDR1 LNHDA, CDR2 SQIVND (reference sequence). The trim removed 6 bases at V and 9 bases at J, leaving 12 bases unmatched. There are 17 residues in the CDR3. CDR3 DNA: TGTGCCAGTAGACCTCAGGGACTAGCGGGAGGTCGGTTTGAGCAGTTCTTC. Translated: CASRPQGLAGGRFEQFF.

The rearrangement uses TRBV6-5 and TRBJ1-3; 7 nucleotides line up with TRBD1. V was pared by 5 bases and J by 1 base, with 5 bases of the junction left unmatched. The V gene's germline CDR1 is MNHEY and CDR2 SVGAGI. The CDR3 spans 15 residues. CDR3 loop: CASSRDRSSGNTIYF. CDR3 nucleotides: TGTGCCAGCAGTCGGGACAGATCGTCTGGAAACACCATATATTTT.

Regarding this clone: The sample carries other DNA sequences with the same CDR3. The chain uses TRBV27 and TRBJ2-1; 7 nucleotides match TRBD1. Trimming at V came to 4 bases and at J to 3 bases, leaving 0 bases not matched to a gene. This CDR3 is 13 amino acids long. Looked up from germline, CDR1 is MNHEY and CDR2 is SMNVEV (reference sequence). The CDR3 here is CASSWDSYNEQFF. The CDR3 DNA is TGTGCCAGCAGTTGGGACAGCTACAATGAGCAGTTCTTC.

The rearrangement joins TRBV27 to TRBJ2-1; no clear D gene. The CDR3 has 12 amino acids. The germline V gene encodes CDR1 MNHEY and CDR2 SMNVEV (reference sequence). The V and J ends lost 6 bases and 8 bases respectively, with 11 bases between them. CDR3 sequence: CASSPPADEQFF. The CDR3 DNA reads as TGTGCCAGCAGCCCTCCCGCCGATGAGCAGTTCTTC.

The V gene is TRBV30, the J gene TRBJ2-1; the D is unclear. From germline, CDR1 is GTSNPN and CDR2 SVGIG (reference sequence). V lost 0 bases, J lost 5 bases, and 8 bases lay in between. The CDR3 consists of 13 residues. The CDR3 here is CAWSVRSHNEQFF. As DNA, the CDR3 is TGTGCCTGGAGTGTTAGGTCTCACAATGAGCAGTTCTTC.

The genes are TRBV7-3 and TRBJ2-5; a weak D match, TRBD1 (5 bases). Germline CDR1 SGHTA, CDR2 FQGTGA. The CDR3 spans 16 residues. The V and J ends lost 1 base and 2 bases respectively, with 14 bases between them. The CDR3 is CASSLSPSGIQETQYF. The CDR3 DNA sequence: TGTGCCAGCAGCTTAAGCCCTTCAGGGATTCAAGAGACCCAGTACTTC. The whole variable domain, filled in from reference TRBV7-3 and TRBJ2-5, reads GAGVSQTPSNKVTEKGKYVELRCDPISGHTALYWYRQSLGQGPEFLIYFQGTGAADDSGLPNDRFFAVRPEGSVSTLKIQRTERGDSAVYLCASSLSPSGIQETQYFGPGTRLLVL.